The sequence of this T cell receptor beta chain was determined in a study of blood T cell repertoires in COVID-19. About the research overall: T cells, B-cell-depleted T cells, or PBMCs provided the cDNA or gDNA that served as material.

V shed 6 bases and J shed 2 bases, with 11 bases lying between them. This CDR3 has 14 amino acids. Per germline, CDR1 SGHTA and CDR2 FQGTGA. Seattle cases were enrolled at active infection and followed longitudinally. Per the original data handling: Amplification of reference gene primers provided the estimated nucleated cell counts. Method: immunoSEQ multiplex PCR; TCRdb's copy keeps in-frame clones and lacks some. V and J calls and clone size are copied from that table; D and trimming were computed from the DNA. The sample holds about 200,000 clones, 82% seen once. The clonotype comes from a woman in her 70s with COVID-19, enrolled during active disease. Source material: peripheral blood. The chain couples TRBV7-3 to TRBJ1-3; a weak D match, TRBD1 (6 bases). The CDR3 DNA follows: TGTGCCAGCAGTCTGGGGGGGCCTGGAAACACCATATATTTT. It codes for CASSLGGPGNTIYF.